This T cell receptor beta chain comes out of a study of control samples from healthy donors and cancer patients. The table came from immunoSEQ multiplex PCR; TCRdb's copy has only in-frame clones and leaves some out. Among under 200,000 clones, 90% to 95% were seen once, and the ten largest hold more than 1.3%. Germline CDR1 and CDR2: SGDLS and YYNGEE. This CDR3 contains 16 residues. Trimming at V came to 0 bases and at J to 6 bases, leaving 5 bases not matched to a gene. The clonotype originates from a woman in her twenties or thirties in good health. The sequenced sample consisted of blood. The chain couples TRBV9 to TRBJ1-6; the match to TRBD1 covers 8 bases. CDR3 residues: CASSVGDRRSNSPLHF. Here the CDR3 DNA reads TGTGCCAGCAGCGTAGGGGACAGGCGCTCTAATTCACCCCTCCACTTT.